Each of the 21 T cell receptor beta chains below was sequenced from the same sample in a study of OX40 agonist ivuxolimab in advanced cancers. Sequencing was performed with immunoSEQ multiplex PCR; in TCRdb, only in-frame clones are kept and a portion is missing. The data show over 10,000 clones, around 80% seen once. The source material was CD4+ or CD8+ T cells sorted from blood, sampled in a trial of the OX40 agonist ivuxolimab. Receptor source: an adult with an advanced solid tumor such as melanoma, head and neck, liver or kidney cancer.

The gene calls are TRBV6-5 and TRBJ2-3; TRBD2 matches at 8 bases. Germline CDR1 MNHEY, CDR2 SVGAGI. V lost 6 bases, J lost 3 bases, and 5 bases stayed unmatched. The CDR3 sequence is 14 residues long. CDR3 in amino acids: CASRPLAVTDTQYF. For the CDR3, the DNA is TGTGCCAGCAGACCACTAGCGGTGACAGATACGCAGTATTTT.

The V call is TRBV13, the J call TRBJ1-3, with D tentatively TRBD1 (5 bases). Trimming left V 5 bases short and J 0 bases short, with 11 bases between. The CDR3 is 15 amino acids. Germline V lookup: CDR1 PRHDT, CDR2 FYEKMQ (reference sequence). In DNA form, the CDR3 reads TGTGCCAGCAGCGACCTGGGACCCTCTGGAAACACCATATATTTT. It specifies CASSDLGPSGNTIYF.

Points on this clone: The same CDR3 can be traced to other DNA sequences in this sample. V is TRBV4-1 and J is TRBJ1-2, with D possibly matching TRBD1 (5 bases). Deletions cut 0 bases from V and 8 bases from J, with 19 bases between. The CDR3 has 16 residues. In germline, CDR1 is MGHRA, CDR2 YSYEKL. CDR3 DNA: TGCGCCAGCAGCCAAGATCGGGGGTGGGGTGACGGAGGCTACACCTTC. Amino acid sequence: CASSQDRGWGDGGYTF.

The gene calls are TRBV5-6 and TRBJ2-5, with D uncertain. CDR3 length: 11 residues. V lost 1 base and J 5 bases, leaving 3 bases between the germline ends. Germline loops: CDR1 SGHDT, CDR2 YYEEEE. The CDR3 bases are TGTGCCAGCAGCTTGCGGGAGACCCAGTACTTC. Translated: CASSLRETQYF.

The rearrangement joins TRBV6-1 to TRBJ2-4; no firm D call. V was trimmed by 3 bases and J by 0 bases, leaving 12 bases between them. Germline V lookup: CDR1 MNHNS, CDR2 SASEGT. The CDR3 is 16 amino acids. Here the CDR3 reads CASSELSVLAKNIQYF. As DNA, the CDR3 is TGTGCCAGCAGTGAGTTGTCCGTACTAGCCAAAAACATTCAGTACTTC.

This chain links TRBV6-5 with TRBJ2-5; D tentatively fits TRBD1 or TRBD2 (5 bases each). The length of the CDR3 is 14 residues. Between the trimmed V and J ends, which lost 8 bases and 3 bases, there was a span of 16 bases. The germline V gene encodes CDR1 MNHEY and CDR2 SVGAGI. The CDR3: CASGRVEREETQYF. As DNA, the CDR3 is TGTGCCAGCGGCAGGGTCGAGAGGGAAGAGACCCAGTACTTC.

V and J are TRBV4-1 and TRBJ2-7; TRBD2 matches at 10 bases. CDR1 is MGHRA and CDR2 is YSYEKL in the germline V gene. With 0 bases clipped from V and 5 bases from J, the junction kept 7 bases outside the gene matches. CDR3 length: 16 amino acids. The CDR3 is CASSQDGGLATDEQYF. Here the CDR3 DNA reads TGCGCCAGCAGCCAAGATGGGGGACTAGCGACAGACGAGCAGTACTTC.

This clone was detected only once. V gene TRBV27 combines with J gene TRBJ2-5; the D gene is possibly TRBD2 (6 bases). This CDR3 is built from 15 residues. Trimming cost V 2 bases and J 4 bases, with 14 bases left between them. Germline lookup yields CDR1 MNHEY and CDR2 SMNVEV (reference sequence). The CDR3 here is CASSLIVGGRETQYF. The CDR3 DNA sequence: TGTGCCAGCAGTTTAATCGTGGGGGGAAGAGAGACCCAGTACTTC.

The rearrangement uses TRBV11-3 and TRBJ2-1, with 7 nucleotides matching TRBD2. V lost 6 bases and J lost 7; bases outside the gene matches: 18. The CDR3 has 17 residues. Germline-derived CDR1 and CDR2 are SGHNT and YENEEA. This CDR3 is CASSPHPGTGGGNEQFF. CDR3 nucleotide sequence: TGTGCCAGCAGTCCCCACCCTGGGACGGGAGGAGGTAATGAGCAGTTCTTC.

The V call is TRBV19, the J call TRBJ2-7; tentatively, D is TRBD2 (5 bases). This CDR3 spans 13 amino acids. The germline CDR1 and CDR2 sequences are LNHDA and SQIVND (reference sequence). The V end lost 5 bases, the J end lost 4 bases, and 12 bases lay between the germline ends. CDR3 in amino acids: CASSYGELYEQYF. DNA for the CDR3: TGTGCCAGTAGTTACGGGGAGTTATACGAGCAGTACTTC.

The V call is TRBV11-2, the J call TRBJ2-5; 8 nucleotides match TRBD2. CDR3 length: 14 residues. Germline CDR1 SGHAT, CDR2 FQNNGV. V lost 8 bases, J lost 2 bases, and 7 bases stayed unmatched. The CDR3 protein is CASEGGGPQETQYF. The CDR3 DNA reads as TGTGCCAGCGAGGGCGGGGGGCCTCAAGAGACCCAGTACTTC.

Concerning this clone itself: Other DNA sequences in this sample translate to the same CDR3. The chain employs TRBV27 and TRBJ2-5; D uncertain. The CDR3 has 13 residues. The ends were cut back, 4 bases at V and 3 bases at J, with 9 bases in the middle. The germline V gene encodes CDR1 MNHEY and CDR2 SMNVEV (reference sequence). Written as DNA, the CDR3 is TGTGCCAGCAGTTCAACAGTAGAAGAGACCCAGTACTTC. Translation gives CASSSTVEETQYF.

The rearrangement uses TRBV14 and TRBJ1-1, with 7 bases aligning to TRBD1. Unmatched junction bases numbered 10, after V lost 2 bases and J lost 7 bases. CDR1 is SGHDN, CDR2 FVKESK, per germline. The length of the CDR3 is 15 residues. The CDR3 loop is CASSQTGQRSNEAFF. CDR3 in DNA: TGTGCCAGCAGCCAAACGGGACAGAGATCTAATGAAGCTTTCTTT. Filled out from reference TRBV14 and TRBJ1-1, the complete variable domain reads EAGVTQFPSHSVIEKGQTVTLRCDPISGHDNLYWYRRVMGKEIKFLLHFVKESKQDESGMPNNRFLAERTGGTYSTLKVQPAELEDSGVYFCASSQTGQRSNEAFFGQGTRLTVV.

CDR3 sequence: CASSVDPLAKNIQYF. In DNA, the CDR3 is TGTGCCAGCAGTGTGGACCCACTAGCCAAAAACATTCAGTACTTC. J is TRBJ2-4 and V is TRBV9; D ambiguous. CDR3 length: 15 residues. Germline V CDR1 and CDR2: SGDLS, YYNGEE. V lost 5 bases to trimming and J lost 0 bases, with 12 bases between them.

The chain employs TRBV9 and TRBJ2-7; D perhaps matches TRBD1 (5 bases). The CDR3 covers 15 residues. Germline V CDR1 and CDR2: SGDLS, YYNGEE. V lost 0 bases and J lost 2, with 12 bases in between. DNA for the CDR3: TGTGCCAGCAGCGTAGCTGGGGCACCCACCTACGAGCAGTACTTC. Protein: CASSVAGAPTYEQYF.

The rearrangement links TRBV15 to TRBJ2-1, with TRBD1 matching 7 bases. The V gene's germline CDR1 is LNHNV and CDR2 YYDKDF (reference sequence). CDR3 length: 15 amino acids. The trim removed 1 base at V and 8 bases at J, leaving 8 bases unmatched. The CDR3 DNA reads as TGTGCCACCAGCAGAGGTTTTGGACAGGCCGATGAGCAGTTCTTC. It yields the protein CATSRGFGQADEQFF.

The chain joins TRBV5-1 to TRBJ1-1; D may be TRBD1 (5 bases). The CDR3 loop spans 13 amino acids. Trimming shortened V by 2 bases and J by 1 base, and 6 bases separated the two germline ends. The germline V gene has CDR1 SGHRS and CDR2 YFSETQ. The CDR3 DNA reads TGCGCCAGCAGCTTCAGGGAGAACACTGAAGCTTTCTTT. It codes for CASSFRENTEAFF.

This chain joins TRBV13 and TRBJ2-7; D remains ambiguous. V was trimmed by 1 base and J by 2 bases, leaving 0 bases between them. Germline V lookup: CDR1 PRHDT, CDR2 FYEKMQ (reference sequence). The CDR3 is made up of 11 amino acids. The CDR3 DNA is TGTGCCAGCAGCTTAGCCTACGAGCAGTACTTC. As protein: CASSLAYEQYF.

The chain couples TRBV27 to TRBJ1-1, with no clear D. The V and J ends lost 3 bases and 0 bases respectively, with 5 bases between them. This CDR3 has 13 residues. CDR1 and CDR2 from the germline V gene are MNHEY and SMNVEV (reference sequence). As DNA, the CDR3 is TGTGCCAGCAGTTTTACGGTGAACACTGAAGCTTTCTTT. Translation: CASSFTVNTEAFF.

The chain carries TRBV4-1 and TRBJ1-1; the D gene is possibly TRBD1 (5 bases). The germline gives CDR1 MGHRA, CDR2 YSYEKL. Trimming left V 3 bases short and J 0 bases short, with 11 bases between. This CDR3 has 15 residues. This CDR3 reads CASSQGTVMNTEAFF. DNA for the CDR3: TGCGCCAGCAGCCAGGGGACTGTGATGAACACTGAAGCTTTCTTT.

This clone was seen a single time. The V and J genes are TRBV11-2 and TRBJ2-2, with TRBD1 identical over 8 bases. Germline V gives CDR1 SGHAT, CDR2 FQNNGV. There are 17 residues in the CDR3. Losses at the gene ends were 1 base for V and 7 bases for J; bases not matched to a gene: 11. CDR3 loop: CASSLGEQGQVNGELFF. CDR3 bases: TGTGCCAGCAGCTTAGGAGAGCAGGGACAGGTGAACGGGGAGCTGTTTTTT.